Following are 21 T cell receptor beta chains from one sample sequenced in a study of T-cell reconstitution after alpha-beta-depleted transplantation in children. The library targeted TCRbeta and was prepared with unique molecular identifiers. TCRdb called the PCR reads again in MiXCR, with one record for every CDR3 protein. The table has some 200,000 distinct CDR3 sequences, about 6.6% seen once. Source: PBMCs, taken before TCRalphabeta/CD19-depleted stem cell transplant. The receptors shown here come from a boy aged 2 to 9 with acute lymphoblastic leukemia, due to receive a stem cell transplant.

The CDR3 DNA follows: TGTGCCAGCAGTTTACCCGATCACGGACTAGCGGGAGAGTACTTC. Translation: CASSLPDHGLAGEYF. The chain couples TRBV28 to TRBJ2-7, with 13 bases matching TRBD2. The germline CDR1 and CDR2 sequences are MDHEN and SYDVKM. The CDR3 loop spans 15 amino acids. V dropped 2 bases and J dropped 11; count of bases not matched to a gene: 9.

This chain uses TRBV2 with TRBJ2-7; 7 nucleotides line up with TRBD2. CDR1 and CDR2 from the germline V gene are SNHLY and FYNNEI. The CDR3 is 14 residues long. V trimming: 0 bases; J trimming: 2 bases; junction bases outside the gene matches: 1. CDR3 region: CASSEALAAYEQYF. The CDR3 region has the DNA TGTGCCAGCAGTGAAGCCCTAGCGGCCTACGAGCAGTACTTC.

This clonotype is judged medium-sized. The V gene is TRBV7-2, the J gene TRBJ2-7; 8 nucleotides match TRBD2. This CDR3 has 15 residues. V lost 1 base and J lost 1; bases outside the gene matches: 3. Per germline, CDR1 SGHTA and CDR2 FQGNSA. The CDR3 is CASSLGGGISYEQYF. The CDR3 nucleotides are TGTGCCAGCAGCTTAGGCGGGGGGATATCCTACGAGCAGTACTTC. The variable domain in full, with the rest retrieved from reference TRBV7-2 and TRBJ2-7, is GAGVSQSPSNKVTEKGKDVELRCDPISGHTALYWYRQSLGQGLEFLIYFQGNSAPDKSGLPSDRFSAERTGGSVSTLTIQRTQQEDSAVYLCASSLGGGISYEQYFGPGTRLTVT.

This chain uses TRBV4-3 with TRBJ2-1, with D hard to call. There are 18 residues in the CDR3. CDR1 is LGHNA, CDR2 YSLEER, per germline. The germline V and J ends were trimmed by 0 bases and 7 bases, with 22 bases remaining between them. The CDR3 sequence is CASSQDDPGSGIRNEQFF. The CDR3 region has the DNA TGCGCCAGCAGCCAAGACGACCCCGGGTCTGGGATACGGAATGAGCAGTTCTTC.

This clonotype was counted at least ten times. CDR3: CASSMVHPSYEQYF. CDR3 DNA: TGTGCCAGTAGTATGGTCCATCCTTCCTACGAGCAGTACTTC. V usage is TRBV19 and J usage is TRBJ2-7, with no clear D. The V gene's germline CDR1 is LNHDA and CDR2 SQIVND (reference sequence). V lost 3 bases, J lost 1 base, and 10 bases lay in between. The CDR3 consists of 14 residues. The full variable domain, its missing parts supplied by reference TRBV19 and TRBJ2-7, is DGGITQSPKYLFRKEGQNVTLSCEQNLNHDAMYWYRQDPGQGLRLIYYSQIVNDFQKGDIAEGYSVSREKKESFPLTVTSAQKNPTAFYLCASSMVHPSYEQYFGPGTRLTVT.

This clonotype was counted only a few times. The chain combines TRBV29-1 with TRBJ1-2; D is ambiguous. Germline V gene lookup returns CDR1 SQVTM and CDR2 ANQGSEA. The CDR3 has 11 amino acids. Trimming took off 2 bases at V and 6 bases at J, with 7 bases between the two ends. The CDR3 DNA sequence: TGCAGCGTTGAATCTAGGGATGGCTACACCTTC. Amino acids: CSVESRDGYTF.

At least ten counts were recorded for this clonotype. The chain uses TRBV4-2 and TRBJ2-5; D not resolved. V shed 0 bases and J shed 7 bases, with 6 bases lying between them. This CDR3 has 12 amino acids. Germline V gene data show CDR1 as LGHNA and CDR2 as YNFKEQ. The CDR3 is CASSQDRATQYF. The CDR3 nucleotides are TGTGCCAGCAGCCAAGATAGGGCGACCCAGTACTTC.

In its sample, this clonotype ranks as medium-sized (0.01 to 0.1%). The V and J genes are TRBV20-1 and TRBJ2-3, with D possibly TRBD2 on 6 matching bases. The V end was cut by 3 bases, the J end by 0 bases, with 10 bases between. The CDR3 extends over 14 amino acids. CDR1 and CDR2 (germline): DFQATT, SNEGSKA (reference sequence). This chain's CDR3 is CSASGTPSTDTQYF. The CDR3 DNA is TGCAGTGCTAGTGGGACTCCTAGCACAGATACGCAGTATTTT.

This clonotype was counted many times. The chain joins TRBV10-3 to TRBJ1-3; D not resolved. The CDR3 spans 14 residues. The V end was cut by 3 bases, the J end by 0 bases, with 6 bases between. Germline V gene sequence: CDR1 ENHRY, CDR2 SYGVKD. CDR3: CAISEGSSGNTIYF. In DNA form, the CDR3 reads TGTGCCATCAGTGAAGGGAGCTCTGGAAACACCATATATTTT.

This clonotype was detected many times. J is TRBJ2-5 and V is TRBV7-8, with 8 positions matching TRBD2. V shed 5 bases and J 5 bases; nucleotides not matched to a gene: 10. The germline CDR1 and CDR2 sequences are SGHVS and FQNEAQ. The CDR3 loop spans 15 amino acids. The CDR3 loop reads CASSAGAGVGETQYF. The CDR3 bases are TGTGCCAGCAGCGCAGGAGCGGGAGTAGGGGAGACCCAGTACTTC.

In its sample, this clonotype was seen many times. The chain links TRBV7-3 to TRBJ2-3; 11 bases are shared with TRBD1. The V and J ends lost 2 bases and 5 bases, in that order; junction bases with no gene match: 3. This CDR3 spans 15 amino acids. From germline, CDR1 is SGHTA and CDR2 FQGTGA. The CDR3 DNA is TGTGCCAGCAGCTTATCGGGACAGGGGGTAGATACGCAGTATTTT. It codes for CASSLSGQGVDTQYF.

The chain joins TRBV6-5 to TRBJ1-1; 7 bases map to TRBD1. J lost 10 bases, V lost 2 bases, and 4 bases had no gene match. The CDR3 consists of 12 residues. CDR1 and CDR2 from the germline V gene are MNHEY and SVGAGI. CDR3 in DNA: TGTGCCAGCAGTTACAGGGGGCTGGGAGCTTTCTTT. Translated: CASSYRGLGAFF.

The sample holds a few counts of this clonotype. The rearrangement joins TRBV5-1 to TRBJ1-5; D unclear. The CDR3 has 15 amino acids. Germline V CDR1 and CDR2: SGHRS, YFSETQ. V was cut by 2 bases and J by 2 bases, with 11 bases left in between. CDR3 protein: CASSFLPDGNQPQHF. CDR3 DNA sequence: TGCGCCAGCAGCTTCCTTCCGGACGGCAATCAGCCCCAGCATTTT.

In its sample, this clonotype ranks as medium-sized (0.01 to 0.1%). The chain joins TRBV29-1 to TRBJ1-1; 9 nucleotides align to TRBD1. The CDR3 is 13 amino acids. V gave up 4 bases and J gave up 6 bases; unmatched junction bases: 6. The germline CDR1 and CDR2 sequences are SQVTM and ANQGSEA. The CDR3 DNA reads TGCAGCGTTGGGGGACAGGGAGGCGCTGAAGCTTTCTTT. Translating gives CSVGGQGGAEAFF.

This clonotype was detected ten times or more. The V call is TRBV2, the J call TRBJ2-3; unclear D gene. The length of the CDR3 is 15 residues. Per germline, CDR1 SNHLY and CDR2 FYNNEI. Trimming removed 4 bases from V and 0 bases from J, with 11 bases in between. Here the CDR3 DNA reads TGTGCCAGCAGTGCGTCAGGCACTAGCACAGATACGCAGTATTTT. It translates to CASSASGTSTDTQYF.

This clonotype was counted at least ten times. Written as DNA, the CDR3 is TGTGCCAGCAGCTTTTACATTGGGACGAACACCGGGGAGCTGTTTTTT. Translating gives CASSFYIGTNTGELFF. The rearrangement links TRBV7-2 to TRBJ2-2; D gene unclear. V was trimmed by 3 bases and J by 0 bases, leaving 11 bases between them. CDR3 size: 16 residues. Germline CDR1 SGHTA, CDR2 FQGNSA. The complete variable domain, with remaining parts taken from reference TRBV7-2 and TRBJ2-2, reads GAGVSQSPSNKVTEKGKDVELRCDPISGHTALYWYRQSLGQGLEFLIYFQGNSAPDKSGLPSDRFSAERTGGSVSTLTIQRTQQEDSAVYLCASSFYIGTNTGELFFGEGSRLTVL.

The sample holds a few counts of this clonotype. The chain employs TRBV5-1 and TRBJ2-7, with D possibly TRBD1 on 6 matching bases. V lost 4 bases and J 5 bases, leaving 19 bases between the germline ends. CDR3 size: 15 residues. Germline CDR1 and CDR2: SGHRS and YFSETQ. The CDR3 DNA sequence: TGCGCCAGCAGCCCCCTACAGGGAGCGAGCGACGAGCAGTACTTC. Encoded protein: CASSPLQGASDEQYF.

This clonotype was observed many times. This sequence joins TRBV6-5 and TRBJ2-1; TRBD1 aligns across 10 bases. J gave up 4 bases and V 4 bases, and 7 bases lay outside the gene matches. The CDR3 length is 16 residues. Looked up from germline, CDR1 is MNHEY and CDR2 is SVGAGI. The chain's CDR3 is CASSFQDRGPYNEQFF. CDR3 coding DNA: TGTGCCAGCAGTTTCCAAGACAGGGGGCCTTACAATGAGCAGTTCTTC.

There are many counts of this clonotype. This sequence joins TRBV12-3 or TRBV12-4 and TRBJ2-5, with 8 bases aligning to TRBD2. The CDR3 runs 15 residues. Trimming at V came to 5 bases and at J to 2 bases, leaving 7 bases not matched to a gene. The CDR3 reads CASSRGLAGQETQYF. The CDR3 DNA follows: TGTGCCAGCAGTCGCGGGTTAGCGGGGCAAGAGACCCAGTACTTC.

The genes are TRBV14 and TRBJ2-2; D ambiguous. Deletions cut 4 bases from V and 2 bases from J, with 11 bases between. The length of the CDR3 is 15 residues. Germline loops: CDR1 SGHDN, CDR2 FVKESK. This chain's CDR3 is CASSPLGRNTGELFF. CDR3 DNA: TGTGCCAGCAGCCCTCTCGGCAGAAACACCGGGGAGCTGTTTTTT.

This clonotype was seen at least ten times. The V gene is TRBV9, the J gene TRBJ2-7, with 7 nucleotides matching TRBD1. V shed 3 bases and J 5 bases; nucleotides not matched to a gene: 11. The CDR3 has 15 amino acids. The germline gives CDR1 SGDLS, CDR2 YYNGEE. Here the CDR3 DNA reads TGTGCCAGCAGCGCCACCTCAGGGGGATCGGACGAGCAGTACTTC. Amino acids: CASSATSGGSDEQYF.